A single sample gave rise to the 32 T cell receptor beta chains below, sequenced in a study of glioma-infiltrating T cells. Using RNA template, CDR3s of TCR alpha and beta were amplified with iRepertoire arm-PCR. TCRdb reprocessed the multiplex PCR reads with MiXCR, giving one entry per CDR3 protein. Found here are around 150,000 distinct CDR3 sequences, about two fifths of them singletons; the top ten hold roughly 20%. The sequenced material came from glioma tissue, nonneoplastic brain tissue, or PBMCs (not recorded which). These receptors came from a human donor with low-grade glioma or glioblastoma, undergoing nonglioma brain surgery, or in good health (not recorded which).

This clonotype appeared a few times. The chain joins TRBV7-6 to TRBJ2-3, with a possible D match to TRBD1 (5 bases). CDR3 length equals 14 residues. Germline V gives CDR1 SGHVS, CDR2 FNYEAQ. Trimming left V 7 bases short and J 1 base short, with 12 bases between. CDR3 DNA sequence: TGTGCCAGCACAACCGGCAGGGGCACAGATACGCAGTATTTT. It is translated as CASTTGRGTDTQYF.

This clonotype was recorded once. The conserved phenylalanine or tryptophan normally closing the CDR3 is absent here, so this likely arose from a read error. The chain joins TRBV6-5 to TRBJ2-5; 7 nucleotides align to TRBD1. Germline V gene sequence: CDR1 MNHEY, CDR2 SVGAGI. This CDR3 is built from 15 residues. The ends lost 7 bases at V and 1 base at J; junction bases unmatched: 9. The CDR3 DNA is TGTGCCAGCACTCACCGACAGGGAACCCAAGAGACCCAGTACTTA. Amino acids: CASTHRQGTQETQYL.

V gene TRBV29-1 combines with J gene TRBJ2-1; 7 bases align to TRBD1. The CDR3 has 10 amino acids. Germline V gene sequence: CDR1 SQVTM, CDR2 ANQGSEA. V trimming: 5 bases; J trimming: 12 bases; junction bases outside the gene matches: 4. This CDR3 is CSVTGTAQFF. The CDR3 DNA is TGCAGCGTTACTGGGACAGCGCAGTTCTTC.

This clonotype has just a few counts. The rearrangement links TRBV6-1 to TRBJ1-1, with D maybe TRBD1 (5 bases). Trimming shortened V by 5 bases and J by 4 bases, and 14 bases separated the two germline ends. CDR3 length: 14 residues. The germline gives CDR1 MNHNS, CDR2 SASEGT. The CDR3 DNA follows: TGTGCCAGCAGTAACCAGGGTGTTGGCACTGAAGCTTTCTTT. It codes for CASSNQGVGTEAFF.

Comments on this clonotype: The germline gene is not matched at one end of the junction; a read error may be the cause. The chain recombines TRBV4-1 with TRBJ2-5; 9 positions agree with TRBD2. CDR1 MGHRA and CDR2 YSYEKL come from the germline V gene. This CDR3 is 15 amino acids long. CDR3 residues: CASSQRAGLAETQHF. The CDR3 bases are TGCGCCAGCAGCCAGAGGGCGGGACTAGCAGAGACCCAGCACTTC.

V gene TRBV5-1 combines with J gene TRBJ2-3; unclear D gene. This CDR3 contains 15 residues. CDR1 and CDR2 (germline): SGHRS, YFSETQ. V was pared by 4 bases and J by 0 bases, with 12 bases between. In DNA form, the CDR3 reads TGCGCCAGCAGCCCCCCCCTCTTGAGCACAGATACGCAGTATTTT. The encoded protein is CASSPPLLSTDTQYF.

The V call is TRBV10-2, the J call TRBJ2-1, with D hard to call. Between the trimmed V and J ends, which lost 7 bases and 4 bases, there was a span of 14 bases. Germline CDR1 is WSHSY and CDR2 is SAAADI. The CDR3 is made up of 14 amino acids. The CDR3, as DNA: TGCGCCAGCACCGTGTTTTCCCTTTACAATGAGCAGTTCTTC. This codes for CASTVFSLYNEQFF.

This clonotype was detected only a few times. The gene calls are TRBV27 and TRBJ2-1, with 8 bases identical to TRBD1. The CDR3 loop spans 12 amino acids. Germline V gene sequence: CDR1 MNHEY, CDR2 SMNVEV (reference sequence). J lost 12 bases, V lost 5 bases, and 6 bases had no gene match. The CDR3 nucleotides read TGTGCCAGCAGTCAAGACAGGGGCCGGCAGTTCTTC. Residues: CASSQDRGRQFF.

On this clonotype itself: One end of the junction is discordant with germline, which a read error may explain. V gene TRBV27 combines with J gene TRBJ1-5; no firm D call. The CDR3 extends over 10 amino acids. Germline V gene data show CDR1 as MNHEY and CDR2 as SMNVEV (reference sequence). CDR3 DNA sequence: TGTGCCAGCGGCAAATTGCCCCAGCGTTTT. Amino acid sequence: CASGKLPQRF.

In its sample, this clonotype was seen a few times. DNA for the CDR3: TGCAGTGCGGAGCGGGAGGTTCGGTTCTTC. Amino acid sequence: CSAEREVRFF. This chain connects TRBV20-1 to TRBJ2-1; 9 bases map to TRBD2. The CDR3 is 10 amino acids. V shed 6 bases, J shed 15 bases, and the junction held 6 bases outside the gene matches. Per germline, CDR1 DFQATT and CDR2 SNEGSKA (reference sequence).

This clonotype was seen only a few times. The CDR3 sequence is CATGSRGYGYTF. In DNA, the CDR3 is TGTGCCACCGGGTCTCGCGGTTATGGCTACACCTTC. This chain links TRBV2 with TRBJ1-2; D ambiguous. The ends were cut back, 10 bases at V and 5 bases at J, with 14 bases in the middle. Germline lookup yields CDR1 SNHLY and CDR2 FYNNEI. The CDR3 has 12 residues.

Only a few counts were recorded for this clonotype. The chain couples TRBV20-1 to TRBJ2-7; no definite D call. Germline V gene data show CDR1 as DFQATT and CDR2 as SNEGSKA (reference sequence). V was clipped by 0 bases and J by 0 bases, with 9 bases between them. The CDR3 totals 14 residues. The CDR3 DNA follows: TGCAGTGCTAGAGATGCACAGCACTCCTACGAGCAGTACTTC. Protein sequence: CSARDAQHSYEQYF.

The chain joins TRBV20-1 to TRBJ1-2; possible D gene TRBD1, 6 bases. CDR1 is DFQATT, CDR2 SNEGSKA, per germline (reference sequence). The germline V and J ends were trimmed by 0 bases and 6 bases, with 14 bases remaining between them. CDR3 length equals 14 residues. CDR3 sequence reads: CSARESDSTDGYTF. The DNA for the CDR3 is TGCAGTGCTAGAGAGTCGGACAGCACGGATGGCTACACCTTC.

This clonotype occurred a few times. The chain has TRBV7-9 and TRBJ1-2; weak D call: TRBD1 (5 bases). Germline CDR1 reads SEHNR; CDR2 reads FQNEAQ (reference sequence). CDR3 size: 14 residues. Deletions cut 5 bases from V and 7 bases from J, with 17 bases between. The CDR3 is CASSHPGGVSGYTF. DNA of the CDR3: TGTGCCAGCAGCCATCCGGGGGGAGTAAGTGGCTACACCTTC.

V and J are TRBV19 and TRBJ2-1; 9 bases align to TRBD1. Germline CDR1 and CDR2: LNHDA and SQIVND (reference sequence). The CDR3 spans 15 residues. The ends lost 5 bases at V and 5 bases at J; junction bases unmatched: 7. DNA of the CDR3: TGTGCCAGTAGTCATGCCGGGACAGGGCACAATGAGCAGTTCTTC. It codes for CASSHAGTGHNEQFF.

This clonotype was counted many times. The chain links TRBV6-1 to TRBJ2-7; possibly TRBD1 for D (5 bases). Germline lookup yields CDR1 MNHNS and CDR2 SASEGT. Trimming took off 8 bases at V and 2 bases at J, with 10 bases between the two ends. The CDR3 has 12 residues. CDR3 sequence (DNA): TGTGCCAGCGGCAGGGTCACCTACGAGCAGTACTTC. Translation gives CASGRVTYEQYF.

This clonotype appeared a few times. The chain carries TRBV7-9 and TRBJ2-7; D gene uncertain. Germline V CDR1 and CDR2: SEHNR, FQNEAQ (reference sequence). V lost 1 base and J lost 0, with 7 bases in between. The CDR3 has 14 amino acids. CDR3 nucleotides: TGTGCCAGCAGCTTAGGTTACACCTCCTACGAGCAGTACTTC. As protein: CASSLGYTSYEQYF.

Many counts were recorded for this clonotype. The chain uses TRBV25-1 and TRBJ1-2; possibly TRBD1 for D (5 bases). V dropped 2 bases and J dropped 4 bases, with 8 bases sitting between them. Germline assignment: CDR1 MGHDK and CDR2 SYGVNS. The CDR3 length is 13 residues. The CDR3 coding sequence is TGTGCCAGCAGTGAAGGCGACAGCTATGGCTACACCTTC. Protein: CASSEGDSYGYTF.

This clonotype has at least ten counts. This chain joins TRBV6-2 or TRBV6-3 and TRBJ1-5; no clear D gene. The V and J ends lost 6 bases and 3 bases respectively, with 9 bases between them. Germline-derived CDR1 and CDR2 are MNHEY and SVGEGT. The CDR3 is 13 amino acids. As DNA, the CDR3 is TGTGCCAGCAGCACAGCTCCCAATCAGCCCCAGCATTTT. Residues: CASSTAPNQPQHF.

This sequence joins TRBV7-9 and TRBJ1-6; TRBD1 is a possible D gene (5 bases). The CDR3 is 15 residues long. Germline-derived CDR1 and CDR2 are SEHNR and FQNEAQ (reference sequence). V lost 5 bases, J lost 7 bases, and 15 bases lay in between. This CDR3 reads CASSPETRQNSPLHF. The CDR3 bases are TGTGCCAGCAGCCCCGAAACGAGACAGAATTCACCCCTCCACTTT.

The genes are TRBV7-9 and TRBJ1-6; D ambiguous. This CDR3 region has 15 residues. Trimming left V 4 bases short and J 4 bases short, with 11 bases between. Germline CDR1 reads SEHNR; CDR2 reads FQNEAQ (reference sequence). The CDR3 DNA sequence: TGTGCCAGCAGCTCTAGCGGGCATTATAATTCACCCCTCCACTTT. Residues: CASSSSGHYNSPLHF.

Comments on this clonotype: Since a much larger clone is just one base distant, this may be a read error. V and J are TRBV6-6 and TRBJ2-7; 8 bases fit TRBD1. CDR3 length equals 14 residues. The germline V gene encodes CDR1 MNHNY and CDR2 SVGAGI (reference sequence). J was trimmed by 7 bases and V by 6 bases; bases with no gene match: 11. The CDR3 bases are TGTGCCAGCAGCCCTTGGACAGGGAGCAATGAGCAGTACTTC. As protein: CASSPWTGSNEQYF.

This clonotype was recorded a few times. This sequence joins TRBV7-2 and TRBJ1-5; D gene uncertain. V lost 5 bases and J lost 2, with 10 bases in between. There are 14 residues in the CDR3. Germline loops: CDR1 SGHTA, CDR2 FQGNSA. This CDR3 reads CASSQDNRNQPQHF. DNA for the CDR3: TGTGCCAGCAGCCAGGATAATCGCAATCAGCCCCAGCATTTT.

In its sample, this clonotype was seen a few times. The chain employs TRBV7-8 and TRBJ2-1, with D unresolved. CDR1 SGHVS and CDR2 FQNEAQ come from the germline V gene. The CDR3 sequence is 13 residues long. The ends were cut back, 4 bases at V and 7 bases at J, with 11 bases in the middle. CDR3 sequence reads: CASSWALDNEQFF. CDR3 nucleotides: TGTGCCAGCAGCTGGGCCCTGGATAATGAGCAGTTCTTC.

Only a few counts were recorded for this clonotype. This rearrangement joins TRBV28 to TRBJ2-6; weak D call: TRBD1 (6 bases). CDR1 MDHEN and CDR2 SYDVKM come from the germline V gene. The CDR3 loop spans 18 amino acids. V was cut by 5 bases and J by 0 bases, with 17 bases left in between. In DNA form, the CDR3 reads TGTGCCAGCAGTCTTCCCGACAGGACAAGCTCTGGGGCCAACGTCCTGACTTTC. As protein: CASSLPDRTSSGANVLTF.

This clonotype was picked up a small number of times. V is TRBV6-1 and J is TRBJ2-7; TRBD1 agrees at 9 bases. This CDR3 has 14 amino acids. CDR1 and CDR2 (germline): MNHNS, SASEGT. V lost 5 bases, J lost 7 bases, and 9 bases stayed unmatched. The CDR3 coding sequence is TGTGCCAGCAGTACAGGGGGCCCACTATCGGAGCAGTACTTC. Protein product: CASSTGGPLSEQYF.

Only a few counts were recorded for this clonotype. The chain employs TRBV7-2 and TRBJ2-3; 11 nucleotides match TRBD1. Germline assignment: CDR1 SGHTA and CDR2 FQGNSA. CDR3 length: 16 residues. With 5 bases clipped from V and 3 bases from J, the junction kept 7 bases outside the gene matches. CDR3 nucleotides: TGTGCCAGCAGCCAGCATGGGACAGGGGGAACAGATACGCAGTATTTT. Encoded protein: CASSQHGTGGTDTQYF.

This clonotype was counted between two and nine times. The V gene is TRBV27, the J gene TRBJ2-2; possibly TRBD1 for D (5 bases). The CDR3 extends over 15 amino acids. V was shortened by 5 bases and J by 1 base, with 11 bases between the two germline ends. Germline V lookup: CDR1 MNHEY, CDR2 SMNVEV (reference sequence). The CDR3, as DNA: TGTGCCAGCAGTGCGAGGCAGGGGAACACCGGGGAGCTGTTTTTT. This sequence encodes CASSARQGNTGELFF.

The chain combines TRBV19 with TRBJ1-1; 10 bases match TRBD1. The V gene end was trimmed by 7 bases and the J gene end by 5 bases; junction bases not matched to a gene: 4. Germline CDR1 LNHDA, CDR2 SQIVND (reference sequence). CDR3 length equals 13 residues. The DNA of the CDR3 is TGTGCCAGTACGGGACAGGGGCGTACTGAAGCTTTCTTT. Protein sequence: CASTGQGRTEAFF.

The chain links TRBV7-9 to TRBJ2-5; no firm D call. The germline V and J ends were trimmed by 3 bases and 2 bases, with 7 bases remaining between them. CDR3 length: 13 residues. Germline loops: CDR1 SEHNR, CDR2 FQNEAQ (reference sequence). The CDR3 region has the DNA TGTGCCAGCAGCTTCCAGGAACAAGAGACCCAGTACTTC. Encoded protein: CASSFQEQETQYF.

This clonotype has a handful of counts. The chain employs TRBV27 and TRBJ1-4; 9 nucleotides line up with TRBD1. Germline CDR1 is MNHEY and CDR2 is SMNVEV (reference sequence). The CDR3 length is 16 residues. V shed 5 bases, J shed 8 bases, and the junction held 12 bases outside the gene matches. The CDR3: CASSKGSQGAGEKLFF. In DNA, the CDR3 is TGTGCCAGCAGTAAGGGATCACAGGGGGCAGGGGAAAAACTGTTTTTT.

V and J are TRBV6-2 or TRBV6-3 and TRBJ1-4, with D perhaps TRBD1 (5 bases). V lost 8 bases and J lost 8, with 15 bases in between. Germline CDR1 MNHEY, CDR2 SVGEGT. The CDR3 has 13 amino acids. CDR3 residues: CASERQGGEKLFF. The CDR3 coding sequence is TGTGCCAGCGAACGGCAGGGTGGAGAAAAACTGTTTTTT.